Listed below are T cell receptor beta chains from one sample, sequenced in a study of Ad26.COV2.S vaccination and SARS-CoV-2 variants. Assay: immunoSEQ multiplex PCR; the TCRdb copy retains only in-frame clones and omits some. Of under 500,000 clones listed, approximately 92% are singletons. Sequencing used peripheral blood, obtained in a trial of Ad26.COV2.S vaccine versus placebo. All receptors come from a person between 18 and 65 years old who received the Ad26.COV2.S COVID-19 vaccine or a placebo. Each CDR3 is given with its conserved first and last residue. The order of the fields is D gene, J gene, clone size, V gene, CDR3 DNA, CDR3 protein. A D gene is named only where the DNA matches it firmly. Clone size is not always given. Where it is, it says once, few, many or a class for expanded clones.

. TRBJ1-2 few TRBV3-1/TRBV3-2 TGTGCCAGCAGCCAAGATGATTCCCGCTTAAGGGACTATGGCTACACCTTC CASSQDDSRLRDYGYTF
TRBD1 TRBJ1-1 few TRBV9 TGTGCCAGCAGCACTCGACAGGGGGCGCGAGCTTTCTTT CASSTRQGARAFF
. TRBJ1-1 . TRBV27 TGTGCCAGCAGCCCTCGAGGGGGCACTGAAGCTTTCTTT CASSPRGGTEAFF
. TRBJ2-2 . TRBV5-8 TGTGCCAGCAGCTTTAACAGGGTCTTTACCGGGGAGCTGTTTTTT CASSFNRVFTGELFF
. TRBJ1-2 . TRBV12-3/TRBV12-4 TGTGCCAGCAGATATAGCATTTTCTATGGCTACACCTTC CASRYSIFYGYTF
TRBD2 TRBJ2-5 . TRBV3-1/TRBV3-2 TGTGCCAAGAACCGGAAGCGGGGGGGACTCCAAGAGACCCAGTACTTC CAKNRKRGGLQETQYF
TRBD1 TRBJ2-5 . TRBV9 TGTGCCAGCAGCGCCCTAGACAGGGGGCTCGGGGAGACCCAGTACTTC CASSALDRGLGETQYF
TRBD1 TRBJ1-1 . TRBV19 TGTGCCGTAAGGGGACAGGGAGGAGGTACTGAAGCTTTCTTT CAVRGQGGGTEAFF
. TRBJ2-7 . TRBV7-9 TGTGCCAGCAGCTTAGCGGGGGTCAGGGATGGATCCTACGAGCAGTACTTC CASSLAGVRDGSYEQYF
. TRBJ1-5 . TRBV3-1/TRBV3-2 TGTGCCAGCAGCCAAGGAGGGACATTCTGGCGCCAGCATTTT CASSQGGTFWRQHF
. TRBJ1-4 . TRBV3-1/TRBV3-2 TGTGCCAGCGGTCAGAGAACTAATGAAAAACTGTTTTTT CASGQRTNEKLFF
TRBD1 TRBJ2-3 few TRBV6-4 TGTGCCAGCAGCCCCGGACAGGGGGGTAGCACAGATACGCAGTATTTT CASSPGQGGSTDTQYF
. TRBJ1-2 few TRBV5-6 TGTGCCAGCAGCTTATTGGGACTTGAAAGGGGTGGCTACACCTTC CASSLLGLERGGYTF
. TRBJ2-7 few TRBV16 TGTGCCAGCAGCCCGTGGGTTGAGCACGAGCAGTACTTC CASSPWVEHEQYF
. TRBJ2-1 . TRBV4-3 TGCGCCAGCAGCCAAGATGTCAGAAATGAGCAGTTCTTC CASSQDVRNEQFF
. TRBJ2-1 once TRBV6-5 TGTGCCAGCAGTTACTCATTATCACCGACCAATGAGCAGTTCTTC CASSYSLSPTNEQFF
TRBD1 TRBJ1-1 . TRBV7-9 TGTGCCAGCAGCCCACGGGACAGACCCATGAACACTGAAGCTTTCTTT CASSPRDRPMNTEAFF
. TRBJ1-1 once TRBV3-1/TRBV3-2 TGTGCCAGCAGCCAGACATTGCAGGGAGCTTTCTTT CASSQTLQGAFF
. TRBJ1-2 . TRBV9 TGTGCCAGCAGCGTAGATCCAGGGGCTAACTATGGCTACACCTTC CASSVDPGANYGYTF
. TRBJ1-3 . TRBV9 TGTGCCAGCAGCCCTTCGTCCGGAAATACTGGAAACACCATATATTTT CASSPSSGNTGNTIYF
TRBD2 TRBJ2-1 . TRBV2 TGTGCCAGCAGCGCCACTAGCGGGGGGGCCCGAGGGGAGCAGTTCTTC CASSATSGGARGEQFF
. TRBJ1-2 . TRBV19 TGTGCCAGTACACTGACTGGGTATGGCTACACCTTC CASTLTGYGYTF
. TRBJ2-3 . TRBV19 TGTGCCAGTACTGCAACTGCAGCCACAGATACGCAGTATTTT CASTATAATDTQYF
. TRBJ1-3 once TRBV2 TGTGCCAGCAAGTTAGACGGACCCTCTGGAAACACCATATATTTT CASKLDGPSGNTIYF
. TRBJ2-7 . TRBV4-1 TGCGCCAGCAGCCAAGACCCGGGGTACTCCTACGAGCAGTACTTC CASSQDPGYSYEQYF
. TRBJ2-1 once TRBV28 TGTGCCAGCAGTTTATACAGCAGGGTTAATGAGCAGTTCTTC CASSLYSRVNEQFF
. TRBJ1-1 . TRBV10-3 TGTGCCACACAACAGGGTTTAGTGAACACTGAAGCTTTCTTT CATQQGLVNTEAFF
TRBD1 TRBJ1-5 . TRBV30 TGTGCCTGGGGACAGGGGGAGGTTCAGCCCCAGCATTTT CAWGQGEVQPQHF
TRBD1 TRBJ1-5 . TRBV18 TGTGCCAGCTCACTAAACCCAGGGGGTGATCAGCCCCAGCATTTT CASSLNPGGDQPQHF
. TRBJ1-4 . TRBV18 TGTGCCAGCTATGGCGGGGACGGGGAAAAACTGTTTTTT CASYGGDGEKLFF
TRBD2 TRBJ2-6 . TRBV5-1 TGCGCCAGCTCCGATGGGGGGGGATACTCTGGGGCCAACGTCCTGACTTTC CASSDGGGYSGANVLTF
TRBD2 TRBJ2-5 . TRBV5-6 TGTGCCAGCAGCTCACTAGCGGGGGCAGAGACCCAGTACTTC CASSSLAGAETQYF
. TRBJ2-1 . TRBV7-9 TGTGCCAGCAGCTCGACCGTACCACTAGGGGGGGAGCAGTTCTTC CASSSTVPLGGEQFF
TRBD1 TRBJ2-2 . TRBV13 TGTGCCAGCAGCTCACGGACAGGGGAGAACACCGGGGAGCTGTTTTTT CASSSRTGENTGELFF